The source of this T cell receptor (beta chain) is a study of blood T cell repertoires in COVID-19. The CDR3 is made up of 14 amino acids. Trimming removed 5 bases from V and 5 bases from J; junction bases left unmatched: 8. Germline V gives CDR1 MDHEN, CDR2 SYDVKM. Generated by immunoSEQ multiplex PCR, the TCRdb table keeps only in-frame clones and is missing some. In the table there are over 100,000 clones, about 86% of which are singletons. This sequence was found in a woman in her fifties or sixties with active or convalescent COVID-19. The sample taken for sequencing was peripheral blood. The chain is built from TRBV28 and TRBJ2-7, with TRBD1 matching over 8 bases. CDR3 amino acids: CASSDDRGSNEQYF. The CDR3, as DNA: TGTGCCAGCAGTGATGACAGGGGTTCCAACGAGCAGTACTTC.